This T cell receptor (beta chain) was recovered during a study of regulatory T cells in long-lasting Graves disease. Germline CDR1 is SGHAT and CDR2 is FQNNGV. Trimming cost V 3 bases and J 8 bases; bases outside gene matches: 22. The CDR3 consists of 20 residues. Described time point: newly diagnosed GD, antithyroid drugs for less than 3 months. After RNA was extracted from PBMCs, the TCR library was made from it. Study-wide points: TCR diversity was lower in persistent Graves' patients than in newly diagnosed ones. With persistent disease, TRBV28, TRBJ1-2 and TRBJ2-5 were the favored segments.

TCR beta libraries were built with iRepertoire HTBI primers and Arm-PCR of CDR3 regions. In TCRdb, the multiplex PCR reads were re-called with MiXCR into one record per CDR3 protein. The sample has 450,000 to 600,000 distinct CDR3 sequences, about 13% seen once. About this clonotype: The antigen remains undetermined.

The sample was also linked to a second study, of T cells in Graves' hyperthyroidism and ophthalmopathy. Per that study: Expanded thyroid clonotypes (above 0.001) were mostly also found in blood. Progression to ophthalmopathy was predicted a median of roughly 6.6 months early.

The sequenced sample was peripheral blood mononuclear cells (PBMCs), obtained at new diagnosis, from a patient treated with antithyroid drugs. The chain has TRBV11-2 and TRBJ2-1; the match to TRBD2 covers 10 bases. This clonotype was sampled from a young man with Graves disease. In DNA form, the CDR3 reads TGTGCCAGCAGCTTTTCTTTTATAGCGGGAGGACCGGGGAGCACCTATGAGCAGTTCTTC. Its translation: CASSFSFIAGGPGSTYEQFF. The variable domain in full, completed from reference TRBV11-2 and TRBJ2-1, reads EAGVAQSPRYKIIEKRQSVAFWCNPISGHATLYWYQQILGQGPKLLIQFQNNGVVDDSQLPKDRFSAERLKGVDSTLKIQPAKLEDSAVYLCASSFSFIAGGPGSTYEQFFGPGTRLTVL.